The 31 T cell receptor beta chains below all came from one sample that was sequenced in a study of T cell changes during pregnancy in multiple sclerosis. Sequencing used immunoSEQ multiplex PCR; TCRdb keeps in-frame clones, though not all of them. This sample has about 69,000 clones, with over 80% found just once. This sample comprised peripheral blood, obtained in the third trimester of pregnancy. These receptors were collected from a female donor in good health, enrolled as a control in a pregnancy study.

The chain couples TRBV18 to TRBJ2-4; 11 bases align to TRBD2. Per germline, CDR1 KGHSH and CDR2 LQKENI. V dropped 3 bases and J dropped 4; count of bases not matched to a gene: 8. CDR3 size: 17 residues. The CDR3 region is CASSPFPSSGGKNIQYF. CDR3 DNA: TGTGCCAGCTCACCCTTTCCCTCTAGCGGGGGGAAAAACATTCAGTACTTC.

This clone has at least ten counts. The chain carries TRBV11-2 and TRBJ2-3, with 8 nucleotides matching TRBD2. J lost 2 bases, V lost 1 base, and 5 bases had no gene match. The CDR3 runs 16 residues. Germline V CDR1 and CDR2: SGHAT, FQNNGV. Here the CDR3 reads CASSLGAGVVTDTQYF. The CDR3 coding sequence is TGTGCCAGCAGCTTAGGAGCGGGAGTAGTCACAGATACGCAGTATTTT.

V and J are TRBV18 and TRBJ2-7; TRBD2 might be the D (5 bases). Germline loops: CDR1 KGHSH, CDR2 LQKENI. CDR3 length: 15 residues. Trimming removed 3 bases at V and 2 bases at J, with 14 bases between. Written as DNA, the CDR3 is TGTGCCAGCTCACCGCGGGCCCGGACCACCTACGAGCAGTACTTC. It specifies CASSPRARTTYEQYF.

Worth noting for this clone: The same CDR3 is also encoded by other DNA sequences in this sample. The CDR3 DNA sequence: TGTGCCAGCTCACCATCATTGAACACTGAAGCTTTCTTT. This translates into CASSPSLNTEAFF. V gene TRBV18 combines with J gene TRBJ1-1; D is uncertain. Germline V gene lookup returns CDR1 KGHSH and CDR2 LQKENI. V lost 2 bases to trimming and J lost 0 bases, with 4 bases between them. CDR3 length equals 13 residues. Variable domain in full (rest from reference TRBV18 and TRBJ1-1): NAGVMQNPRHLVRRRGQEARLRCSPMKGHSHVYWYRQLPEEGLKFMVYLQKENIIDESGMPKERFSAEFPKEGPSILRIQQVVRGDSAAYFCASSPSLNTEAFFGQGTRLTVV.

The rearrangement joins TRBV28 to TRBJ2-6; 11 nucleotides line up with TRBD1. CDR3 length: 17 residues. Germline CDR1 reads MDHEN; CDR2 reads SYDVKM. Trimming at V came to 5 bases and at J to 2 bases, leaving 5 bases not matched to a gene. The CDR3: CASSPRTGGAGANVLTF. The CDR3 nucleotides are TGTGCCAGCAGTCCCCGGACAGGGGGCGCTGGGGCCAACGTCCTGACTTTC.

The genes are TRBV5-6 and TRBJ2-5; the D gene is possibly TRBD2 (6 bases). Germline V lookup: CDR1 SGHDT, CDR2 YYEEEE. Trimming stripped 1 base from V and 1 base from J, with 14 bases between. The CDR3 spans 16 residues. The CDR3 nucleotides read TGTGCCAGCAGCTTGTCGGGTTCGGGGGTCCAAGAGACCCAGTACTTC. Translation gives CASSLSGSGVQETQYF.

The chain is built from TRBV27 and TRBJ1-4, with 9 nucleotides matching TRBD1. This CDR3 contains 15 residues. Looked up from germline, CDR1 is MNHEY and CDR2 is SMNVEV (reference sequence). V was pared by 5 bases and J by 5 bases, with 6 bases of the junction left unmatched. The CDR3 sequence: CASSPWDRVNEKLFF. The CDR3 nucleotides are TGTGCCAGCAGTCCCTGGGACAGGGTAAATGAAAAACTGTTTTTT.

V is TRBV7-2 and J is TRBJ2-3, with D perhaps TRBD2 (5 bases). This CDR3 contains 13 residues. Germline loops: CDR1 SGHTA, CDR2 FQGNSA. With 1 base removed from V and 4 bases from J, the gap between germline ends came to 6 bases. In DNA, the CDR3 is TGTGCCAGCAGCTTAGAGAGGGCAGATACGCAGTATTTT. It translates to CASSLERADTQYF.

To note about this clone: Compared with germline, one end of the junction differs, possibly owing to a read error. The rearrangement joins TRBV7-7 to TRBJ2-5, with 7 bases fitting TRBD2. Germline CDR1 SSHAT, CDR2 FNYEAQ (reference sequence). This CDR3 region has 11 residues. In nucleotides, the CDR3 is TGTGCTAGCAGCCTCCGGGGGGCCCAGTACTTC. Residues: CASSLRGAQYF. The full variable domain, completed using reference TRBV7-7 and TRBJ2-5, is GAGVSQSPRYKVTKRGQDVTLRCDPISSHATLYWYQQALGQGPEFLTYFNYEAQPDKSGLPSDRFSAERPEGSISTLTIQRTEQRDSAMYRCASSLRGAQYFGPGTRLLVL.

The gene calls are TRBV5-4 and TRBJ1-1; D is unclear. Trimming pared 4 bases from V and 5 bases from J, leaving 15 bases between. Per germline, CDR1 SGHNT and CDR2 YYREEE (reference sequence). This CDR3 contains 14 residues. As DNA, the CDR3 is TGTGCCAGCAGCCCAACTTCTTCCGGGACTGAAGCTTTCTTT. It yields the protein CASSPTSSGTEAFF.

V and J are TRBV6-5 and TRBJ2-7, with D possibly matching TRBD2 (5 bases). The V gene's germline CDR1 is MNHEY and CDR2 SVGAGI. Trimming cost V 0 bases and J 4 bases, with 10 bases left between them. CDR3 length: 14 residues. The chain's CDR3 is CASSYSSGRYEQYF. The DNA of the CDR3 is TGTGCCAGCAGTTACTCCAGCGGCAGATACGAGCAGTACTTC.

The chain is built from TRBV5-4 and TRBJ2-1, with D possibly matching TRBD2 (6 bases). CDR1 and CDR2 (germline): SGHNT, YYREEE (reference sequence). This CDR3 has 15 residues. V lost 0 bases and J 4 bases, leaving 11 bases between the germline ends. CDR3 loop: CASSLDSGDYNEQFF. CDR3 DNA sequence: TGTGCCAGCAGCTTGGATAGCGGTGATTACAATGAGCAGTTCTTC.

This clone has just one count. V and J are TRBV6-1 and TRBJ2-5; D remains unclear. The CDR3 runs to 13 residues. Between the trimmed V and J ends, which lost 11 bases and 2 bases, there was a span of 15 bases. The germline CDR1 and CDR2 sequences are MNHNS and SASEGT. The CDR3, as DNA: TGTGCCGTGCCACCAGATGGTCAAGAGACCCAGTACTTC. It codes for CAVPPDGQETQYF.

The chain has TRBV5-4 and TRBJ2-3; 10 positions match TRBD2. V dropped 4 bases and J dropped 4; count of bases not matched to a gene: 9. The CDR3 covers 16 residues. Germline loops: CDR1 SGHNT, CDR2 YYREEE (reference sequence). The CDR3 reads CASSRGTSAWADTQYF. The CDR3 DNA follows: TGTGCCAGCAGCAGGGGGACTAGCGCGTGGGCAGATACGCAGTATTTT.

This rearrangement joins TRBV5-1 to TRBJ2-7, with a weak D call TRBD1 (5 bases). The CDR3 covers 15 residues. V lost 1 base and J lost 4, with 15 bases in between. Germline CDR1 reads SGHRS; CDR2 reads YFSETQ. CDR3 protein: CASSLPDSLGYEQYF. DNA of the CDR3: TGCGCCAGCAGCTTGCCAGACAGTCTAGGTTACGAGCAGTACTTC.

V gene TRBV7-3 combines with J gene TRBJ2-3, with D hard to call. The V end lost 3 bases, the J end lost 4 bases, and 8 bases lay between the germline ends. Germline V gene data show CDR1 as SGHTA and CDR2 as FQGTGA. CDR3 size: 13 residues. In nucleotides, the CDR3 is TGTGCCAGCAGCTTCACGTTAGCAGATACGCAGTATTTT. It encodes CASSFTLADTQYF.

The chain employs TRBV7-9 and TRBJ2-1, with D possibly matching TRBD1 (6 bases). This CDR3 is 15 amino acids long. Germline CDR1 SEHNR, CDR2 FQNEAQ (reference sequence). Deletions cut 8 bases from V and 2 bases from J, with 16 bases between. CDR3 nucleotide sequence: TGTGCCAGCCTACGTCGAGGGACACCCTACAATGAGCAGTTCTTC. It yields the protein CASLRRGTPYNEQFF.

This sequence joins TRBV7-2 and TRBJ2-1; tentatively, D is TRBD2 (5 bases). This CDR3 spans 14 amino acids. Trimming removed 5 bases at V and 2 bases at J, with 10 bases between. Germline CDR1 is SGHTA and CDR2 is FQGNSA. Written as DNA, the CDR3 is TGTGCCAGCAGCCCCCGGAGGCCCTACAATGAGCAGTTCTTC. Its translation: CASSPRRPYNEQFF.

This clone was found a few times. This rearrangement joins TRBV7-9 to TRBJ2-1; 9 nucleotides agree with TRBD1. V shed 5 bases, J shed 9 bases, and the junction held 11 bases outside the gene matches. This CDR3 is 15 amino acids long. Looked up from germline, CDR1 is SEHNR and CDR2 is FQNEAQ (reference sequence). The CDR3 reads CASSLQGASSGEQFF. CDR3 nucleotides: TGTGCCAGCAGCCTACAGGGGGCGTCTAGCGGTGAGCAGTTCTTC.

This clone was counted a single time. Different DNA sequences within this sample yield the same CDR3. The genes are TRBV7-3 and TRBJ2-5, with 15 bases fitting TRBD2. From germline, CDR1 is SGHTA and CDR2 FQGTGA. There are 16 residues in the CDR3. V gave up 4 bases and J gave up 2 bases; unmatched junction bases: 2. Here the CDR3 reads CASSSGLAGGQETQYF. DNA for the CDR3: TGTGCCAGCAGCTCGGGACTAGCGGGGGGTCAAGAGACCCAGTACTTC. The whole variable domain, filled in from reference TRBV7-3 and TRBJ2-5, reads GAGVSQTPSNKVTEKGKYVELRCDPISGHTALYWYRQSLGQGPEFLIYFQGTGAADDSGLPNDRFFAVRPEGSVSTLKIQRTERGDSAVYLCASSSGLAGGQETQYFGPGTRLLVL.

V and J are TRBV4-1 and TRBJ1-4, with a weak D call TRBD1 (6 bases). Germline lookup yields CDR1 MGHRA and CDR2 YSYEKL. CDR3 length: 19 residues. V was clipped by 1 base and J by 6 bases, with 24 bases between them. For the CDR3, the DNA is TGCGCCAGCAGCCAAGGGCGATGGGCCAGGGGTTTAGTGGATGAAAAACTGTTTTTT. Protein sequence: CASSQGRWARGLVDEKLFF.

The V gene is TRBV13, the J gene TRBJ1-2; D gene uncertain. CDR1 and CDR2 (germline): PRHDT, FYEKMQ (reference sequence). The CDR3 runs to 14 residues. Trimming shortened V by 2 bases and J by 14 bases, and 21 bases separated the two germline ends. CDR3 amino acids: CASSLTLNSLSWTF. As DNA, the CDR3 is TGTGCCAGCAGCTTAACCCTTAACAGTCTTTCATGGACCTTC.

The V gene is TRBV5-6, the J gene TRBJ2-7; D might be TRBD1 (5 bases). The V gene's germline CDR1 is SGHDT and CDR2 YYEEEE. Trimming stripped 4 bases from V and 4 bases from J, with 6 bases between. This CDR3 contains 11 residues. The CDR3 region is CASSRQYEQYF. CDR3 bases: TGTGCCAGCAGCCGACAGTACGAGCAGTACTTC.

The rearrangement joins TRBV5-4 to TRBJ2-1; 9 positions match TRBD2. Germline V gene data show CDR1 as SGHNT and CDR2 as YYREEE (reference sequence). This CDR3 is 15 amino acids long. The J segment lost 5 bases and the V segment lost 2 bases, leaving 5 bases of the junction unmatched. The CDR3 bases are TGTGCCAGCAGCTTAGGGCTAGCGGGAAACAATGAGCAGTTCTTC. Its protein product is CASSLGLAGNNEQFF.

The V call is TRBV7-2, the J call TRBJ1-3, with unresolved D. The CDR3 consists of 15 residues. Germline V gene lookup returns CDR1 SGHTA and CDR2 FQGNSA. Trimming removed 1 base from V and 0 bases from J, with 7 bases in between. This CDR3 reads CASSLGQVSGNTIYF. The CDR3 nucleotides read TGTGCCAGCAGCTTAGGGCAGGTCTCTGGAAACACCATATATTTT.

V and J are TRBV2 and TRBJ1-2; D is unresolved. The V and J ends lost 6 bases and 2 bases respectively, with 4 bases between them. Germline CDR1 is SNHLY and CDR2 is FYNNEI. The CDR3 length is 11 residues. The CDR3 DNA sequence: TGTGCCAGCAGACAGAACTATGGCTACACCTTC. Translation: CASRQNYGYTF.

The V gene is TRBV7-9, the J gene TRBJ2-7, with 10 bases aligning to TRBD1. The V gene end was trimmed by 3 bases and the J gene end by 1 base; junction bases not matched to a gene: 6. The CDR3 runs to 16 residues. Germline V gene data show CDR1 as SEHNR and CDR2 as FQNEAQ (reference sequence). This CDR3 is CASSFARTGGSYEQYF. The CDR3 DNA is TGTGCCAGCAGCTTCGCTCGGACAGGGGGATCCTACGAGCAGTACTTC.

V usage is TRBV19 and J usage is TRBJ2-2; 11 bases are a match to TRBD2. CDR1 and CDR2 (germline): LNHDA, SQIVND (reference sequence). Trimming removed 6 bases from V and 6 bases from J; junction bases left unmatched: 3. The CDR3 runs to 14 residues. As DNA, the CDR3 is TGTGCCAGTAGACTAGCGGGAGCCGCCGGGGAGCTGTTTTTT. It encodes CASRLAGAAGELFF.

Worth noting for this clone: At the DNA level, this CDR3 is encoded by other sequences in the same sample as well. The rearrangement joins TRBV5-4 to TRBJ1-2, with D possibly being TRBD1 (6 bases). This CDR3 has 13 residues. The germline V gene has CDR1 SGHNT and CDR2 YYREEE (reference sequence). V was trimmed by 3 bases and J by 8 bases, leaving 14 bases between them. The CDR3 reads CASSSQGLGGYTF. CDR3 in DNA: TGTGCCAGCAGCTCACAGGGATTAGGCGGCTACACCTTC.

The table lists this clone with a few counts. The chain joins TRBV4-3 to TRBJ1-2; D may be TRBD1 (5 bases). This CDR3 contains 14 residues. Germline loops: CDR1 LGHNA, CDR2 YSLEER. Trimming took off 0 bases at V and 7 bases at J, with 12 bases between the two ends. CDR3 bases: TGCGCCAGCAGCCAAGAGGCGGGGGTAGGTGGCTACACCTTC. It codes for CASSQEAGVGGYTF.

The J gene is TRBJ2-7, the V gene TRBV6-5; 10 nucleotides align to TRBD2. Germline loops: CDR1 MNHEY, CDR2 SVGAGI. The length of the CDR3 is 15 residues. Trimming removed 4 bases from V and 3 bases from J; junction bases left unmatched: 6. CDR3 sequence: CASSLTSGILYEQYF. CDR3 coding DNA: TGTGCCAGCAGTTTAACTAGCGGGATACTCTACGAGCAGTACTTC.